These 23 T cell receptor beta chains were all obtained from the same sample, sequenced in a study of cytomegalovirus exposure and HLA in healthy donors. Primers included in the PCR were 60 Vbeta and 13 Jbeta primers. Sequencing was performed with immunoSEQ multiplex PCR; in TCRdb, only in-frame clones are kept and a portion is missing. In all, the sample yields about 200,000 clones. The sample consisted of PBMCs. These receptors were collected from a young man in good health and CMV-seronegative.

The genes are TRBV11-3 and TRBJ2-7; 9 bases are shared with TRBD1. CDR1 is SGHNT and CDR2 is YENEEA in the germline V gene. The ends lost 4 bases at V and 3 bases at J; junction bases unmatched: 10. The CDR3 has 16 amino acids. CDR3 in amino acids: CASSSSTSGQGYEQYF. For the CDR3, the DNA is TGTGCCAGCAGCTCCTCAACCTCGGGACAGGGCTACGAGCAGTACTTC. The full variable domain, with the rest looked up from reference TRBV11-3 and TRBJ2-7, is EAGVVQSPRYKIIEKKQPVAFWCNPISGHNTLYWYLQNLGQGPELLIRYENEEAVDDSQLPKDRFSAERLKGVDSTLKIQPAELGDSAVYLCASSSSTSGQGYEQYFGPGTRLTVT.

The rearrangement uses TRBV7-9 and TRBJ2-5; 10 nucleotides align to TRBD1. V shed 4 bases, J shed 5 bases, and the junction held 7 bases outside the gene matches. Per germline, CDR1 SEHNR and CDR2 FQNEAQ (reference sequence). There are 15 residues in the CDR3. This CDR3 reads CASSSGTGAGETQYF. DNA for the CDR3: TGTGCCAGCAGCTCAGGGACAGGGGCAGGGGAGACCCAGTACTTC.

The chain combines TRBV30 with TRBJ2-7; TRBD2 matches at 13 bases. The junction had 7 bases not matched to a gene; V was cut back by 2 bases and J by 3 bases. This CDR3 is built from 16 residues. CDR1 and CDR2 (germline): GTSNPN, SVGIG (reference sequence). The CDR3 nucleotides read TGTGCCTGGAGTCTCAAGGGACTAGCGGGACGCTACGAGCAGTACTTC. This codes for CAWSLKGLAGRYEQYF.

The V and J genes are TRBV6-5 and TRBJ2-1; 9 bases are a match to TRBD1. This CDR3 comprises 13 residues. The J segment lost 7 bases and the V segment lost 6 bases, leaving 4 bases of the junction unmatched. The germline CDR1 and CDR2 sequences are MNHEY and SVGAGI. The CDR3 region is CASSPTGGNEQFF. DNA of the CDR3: TGTGCCAGCAGCCCGACAGGGGGGAATGAGCAGTTCTTC.

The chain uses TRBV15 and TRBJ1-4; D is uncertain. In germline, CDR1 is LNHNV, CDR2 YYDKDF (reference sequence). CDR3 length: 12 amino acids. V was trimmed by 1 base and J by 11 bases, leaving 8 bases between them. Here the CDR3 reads CATSRVEQKLFF. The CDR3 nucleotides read TGTGCCACCAGCAGAGTTGAACAGAAACTGTTTTTT.

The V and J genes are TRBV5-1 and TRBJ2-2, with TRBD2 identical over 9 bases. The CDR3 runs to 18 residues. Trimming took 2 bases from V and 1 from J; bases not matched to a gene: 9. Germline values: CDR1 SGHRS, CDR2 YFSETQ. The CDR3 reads CASSFLLGSGRNTGELFF. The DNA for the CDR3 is TGCGCCAGCAGCTTCCTTCTCGGTAGCGGGAGGAACACCGGGGAGCTGTTTTTT.

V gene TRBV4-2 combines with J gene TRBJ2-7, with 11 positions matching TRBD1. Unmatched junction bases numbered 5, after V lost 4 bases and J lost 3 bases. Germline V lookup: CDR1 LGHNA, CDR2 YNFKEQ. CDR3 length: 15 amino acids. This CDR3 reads CASSPGQGALYEQYF. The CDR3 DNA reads TGTGCCAGCAGCCCAGGACAGGGGGCCCTCTACGAGCAGTACTTC.

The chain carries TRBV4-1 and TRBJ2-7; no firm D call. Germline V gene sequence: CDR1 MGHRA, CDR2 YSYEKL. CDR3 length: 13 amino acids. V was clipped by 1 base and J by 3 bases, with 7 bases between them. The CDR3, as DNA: TGCGCCAGCAGCCAAGCCGCCTACTACGAGCAGTACTTC. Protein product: CASSQAAYYEQYF.

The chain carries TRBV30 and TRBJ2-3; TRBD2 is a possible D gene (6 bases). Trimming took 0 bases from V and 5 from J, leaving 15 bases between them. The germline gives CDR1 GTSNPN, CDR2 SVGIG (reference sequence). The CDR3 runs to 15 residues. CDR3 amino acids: CAWSVLGGLEDTQYF. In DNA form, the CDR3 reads TGTGCCTGGAGTGTACTGGGAGGTCTTGAAGATACGCAGTATTTT.

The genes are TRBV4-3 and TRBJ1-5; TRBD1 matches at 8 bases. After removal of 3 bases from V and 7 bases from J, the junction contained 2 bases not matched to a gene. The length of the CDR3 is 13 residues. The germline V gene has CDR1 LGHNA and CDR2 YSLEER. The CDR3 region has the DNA TGCGCCAGCAGCCAGGACAGGGACCAGCCCCAGCATTTT. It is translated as CASSQDRDQPQHF.

This CDR3 is CASSFRDRAQETQYF. The CDR3 DNA reads as TGCGCCAGCAGCTTCCGGGACAGGGCCCAAGAGACCCAGTACTTC. The chain joins TRBV5-1 to TRBJ2-5; 9 bases fit TRBD1. Germline CDR1 reads SGHRS; CDR2 reads YFSETQ. The CDR3 totals 15 residues. V lost 2 bases to trimming and J lost 1 base; unmatched junction nucleotides: 3. The whole variable domain, filled in from reference TRBV5-1 and TRBJ2-5, reads KAGVTQTPRYLIKTRGQQVTLSCSPISGHRSVSWYQQTPGQGLQFLFEYFSETQRNKGNFPGRFSGRQFSNSRSEMNVSTLELGDSALYLCASSFRDRAQETQYFGPGTRLLVL.

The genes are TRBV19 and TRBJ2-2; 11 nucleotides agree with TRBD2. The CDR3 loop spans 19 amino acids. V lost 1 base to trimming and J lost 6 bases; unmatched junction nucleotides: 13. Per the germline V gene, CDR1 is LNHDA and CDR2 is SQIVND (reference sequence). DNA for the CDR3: TGTGCCAGTAGTATAGGCCGGACTAGCGGGTCTTACTACGCCGGGGAGCTGTTTTTT. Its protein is CASSIGRTSGSYYAGELFF.

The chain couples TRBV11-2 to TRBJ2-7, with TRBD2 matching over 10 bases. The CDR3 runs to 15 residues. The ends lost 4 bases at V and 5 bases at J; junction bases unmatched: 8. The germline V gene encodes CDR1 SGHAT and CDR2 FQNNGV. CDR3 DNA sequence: TGTGCCAGCAGCTCCCTAGCGGGAGCCGGCAACGAGCAGTACTTC. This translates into CASSSLAGAGNEQYF.

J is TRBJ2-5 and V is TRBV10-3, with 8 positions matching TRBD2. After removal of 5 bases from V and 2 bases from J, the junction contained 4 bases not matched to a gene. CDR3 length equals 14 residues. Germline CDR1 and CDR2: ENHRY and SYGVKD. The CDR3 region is CAISTGTSQETQYF. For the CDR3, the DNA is TGTGCCATCAGTACCGGGACTAGTCAAGAGACCCAGTACTTC.

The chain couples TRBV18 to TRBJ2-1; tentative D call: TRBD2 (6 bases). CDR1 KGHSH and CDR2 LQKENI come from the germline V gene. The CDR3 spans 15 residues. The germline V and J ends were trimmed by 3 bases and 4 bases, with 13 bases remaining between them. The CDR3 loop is CASSPLPSVYNEQFF. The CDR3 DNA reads TGTGCCAGCTCACCTCTACCTAGCGTATACAATGAGCAGTTCTTC. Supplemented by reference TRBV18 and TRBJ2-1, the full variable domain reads NAGVMQNPRHLVRRRGQEARLRCSPMKGHSHVYWYRQLPEEGLKFMVYLQKENIIDESGMPKERFSAEFPKEGPSILRIQQVVRGDSAAYFCASSPLPSVYNEQFFGPGTRLTVL.

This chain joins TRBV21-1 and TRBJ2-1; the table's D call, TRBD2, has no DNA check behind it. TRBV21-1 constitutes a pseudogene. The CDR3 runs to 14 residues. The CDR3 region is CASSISGAYNEQFF. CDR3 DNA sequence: TGTGCCAGCAGCATTAGCGGGGCCTACAATGAGCAGTTCTTC.

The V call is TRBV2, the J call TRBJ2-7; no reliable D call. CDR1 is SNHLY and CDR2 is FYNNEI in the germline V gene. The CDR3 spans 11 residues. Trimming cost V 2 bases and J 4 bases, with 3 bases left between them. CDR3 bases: TGTGCCAGCAGTGAATATTACGAGCAGTACTTC. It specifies CASSEYYEQYF.

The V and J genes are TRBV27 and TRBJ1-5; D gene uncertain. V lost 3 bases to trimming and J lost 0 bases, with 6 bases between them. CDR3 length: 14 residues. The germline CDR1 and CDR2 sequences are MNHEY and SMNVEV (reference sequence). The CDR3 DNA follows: TGTGCCAGCAGTTTTACAGCTAGCAATCAGCCCCAGCATTTT. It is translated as CASSFTASNQPQHF.

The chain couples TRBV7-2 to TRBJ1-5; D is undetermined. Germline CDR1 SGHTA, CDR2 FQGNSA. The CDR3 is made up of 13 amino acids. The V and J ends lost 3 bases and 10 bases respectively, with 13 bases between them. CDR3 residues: CASSFQELGPQHF. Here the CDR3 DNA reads TGTGCCAGCAGCTTCCAGGAACTCGGCCCCCAGCATTTT.

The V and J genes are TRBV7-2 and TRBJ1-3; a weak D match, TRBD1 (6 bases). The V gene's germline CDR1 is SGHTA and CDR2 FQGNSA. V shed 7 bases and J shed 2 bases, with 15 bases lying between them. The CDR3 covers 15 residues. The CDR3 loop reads CASTQATGAGNTIYF. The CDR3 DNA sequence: TGTGCCAGCACCCAGGCGACAGGCGCTGGAAACACCATATATTTT.

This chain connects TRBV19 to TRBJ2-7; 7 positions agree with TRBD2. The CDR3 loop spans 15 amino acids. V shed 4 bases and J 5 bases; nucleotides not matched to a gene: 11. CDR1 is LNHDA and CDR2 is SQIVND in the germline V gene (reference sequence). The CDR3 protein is CASSRLALEVNEQYF. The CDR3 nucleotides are TGTGCCAGTAGTAGACTAGCTTTGGAAGTCAACGAGCAGTACTTC.

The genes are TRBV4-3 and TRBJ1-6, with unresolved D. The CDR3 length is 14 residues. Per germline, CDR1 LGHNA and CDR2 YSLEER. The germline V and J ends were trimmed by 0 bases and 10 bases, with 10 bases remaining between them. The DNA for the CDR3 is TGCGCCAGCAGCCAAGAGCAGGAGGGATCACCCCTCCACTTT. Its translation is CASSQEQEGSPLHF.

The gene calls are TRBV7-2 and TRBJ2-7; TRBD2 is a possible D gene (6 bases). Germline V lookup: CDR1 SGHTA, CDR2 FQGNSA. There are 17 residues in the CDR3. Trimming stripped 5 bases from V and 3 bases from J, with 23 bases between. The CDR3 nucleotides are TGTGCCAGCAGCGCCTTTGGTGGGGGGACCCCCCGCTACGAGCAGTACTTC. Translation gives CASSAFGGGTPRYEQYF.